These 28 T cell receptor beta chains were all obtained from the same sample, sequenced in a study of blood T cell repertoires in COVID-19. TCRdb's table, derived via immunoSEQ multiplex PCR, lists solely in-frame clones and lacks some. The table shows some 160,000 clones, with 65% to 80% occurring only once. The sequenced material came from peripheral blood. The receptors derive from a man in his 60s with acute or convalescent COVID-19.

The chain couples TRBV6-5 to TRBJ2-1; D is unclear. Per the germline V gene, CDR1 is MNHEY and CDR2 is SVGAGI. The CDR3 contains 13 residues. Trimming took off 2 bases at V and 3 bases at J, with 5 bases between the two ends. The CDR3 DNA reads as TGTGCCAGCAGTTACACAGTCTACAATGAGCAGTTCTTC. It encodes CASSYTVYNEQFF.

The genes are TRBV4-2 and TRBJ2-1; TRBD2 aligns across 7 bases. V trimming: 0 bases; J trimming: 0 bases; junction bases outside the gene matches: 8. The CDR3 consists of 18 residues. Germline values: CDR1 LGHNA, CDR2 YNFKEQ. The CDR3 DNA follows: TGTGCCAGCAGCCAAGATTTCGGGCTAGCGGACTCCTACAATGAGCAGTTCTTC. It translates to CASSQDFGLADSYNEQFF.

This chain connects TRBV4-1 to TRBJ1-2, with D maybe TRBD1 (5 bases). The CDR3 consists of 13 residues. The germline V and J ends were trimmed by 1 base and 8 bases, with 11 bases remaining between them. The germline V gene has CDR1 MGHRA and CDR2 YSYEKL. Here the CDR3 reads CASSQGGRRGYTF. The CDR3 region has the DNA TGCGCCAGCAGCCAAGGGGGCCGTCGCGGCTACACCTTC.

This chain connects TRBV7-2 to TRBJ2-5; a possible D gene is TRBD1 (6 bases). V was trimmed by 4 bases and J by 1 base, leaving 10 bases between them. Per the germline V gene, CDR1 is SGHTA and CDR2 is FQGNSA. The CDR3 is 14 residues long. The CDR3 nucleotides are TGTGCCAGCAGCTCGATGGACAGCCAAGAGACCCAGTACTTC. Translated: CASSSMDSQETQYF.

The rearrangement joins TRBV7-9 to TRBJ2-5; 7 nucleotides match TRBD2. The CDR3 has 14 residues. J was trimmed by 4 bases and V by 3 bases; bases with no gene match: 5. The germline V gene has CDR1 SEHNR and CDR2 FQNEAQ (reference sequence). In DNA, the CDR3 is TGTGCCAGCAGCTTTACGGGAGGAAGAGAGACCCAGTACTTC. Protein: CASSFTGGRETQYF.

CDR3 nucleotide sequence: TGTGCCAGCAGCTCTCACTCGGGCACTGAAGCTTTCTTT. Protein product: CASSSHSGTEAFF. V usage is TRBV13 and J usage is TRBJ1-1; D remains ambiguous. This CDR3 is 13 amino acids long. The V and J ends lost 4 bases and 4 bases respectively, with 10 bases between them. Per germline, CDR1 PRHDT and CDR2 FYEKMQ (reference sequence).

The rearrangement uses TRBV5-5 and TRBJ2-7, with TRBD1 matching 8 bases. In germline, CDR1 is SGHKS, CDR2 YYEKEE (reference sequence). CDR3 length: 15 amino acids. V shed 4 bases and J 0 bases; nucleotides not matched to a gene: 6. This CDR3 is CASSITGTGSYEQYF. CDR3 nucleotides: TGTGCCAGCAGCATTACCGGGACAGGCTCCTACGAGCAGTACTTC. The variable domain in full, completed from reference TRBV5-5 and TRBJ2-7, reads DAGVTQSPTHLIKTRGQQVTLRCSPISGHKSVSWYQQVLGQGPQFIFQYYEKEERGRGNFPDRFSARQFPNYSSELNVNALLLGDSALYLCASSITGTGSYEQYFGPGTRLTVT.

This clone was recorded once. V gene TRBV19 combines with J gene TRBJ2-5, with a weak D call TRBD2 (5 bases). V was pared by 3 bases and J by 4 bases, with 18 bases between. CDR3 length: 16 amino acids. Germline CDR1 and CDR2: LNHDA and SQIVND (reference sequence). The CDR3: CASSIAGEEYRETQYF. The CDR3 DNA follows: TGTGCCAGTAGTATCGCGGGTGAGGAATATCGAGAGACCCAGTACTTC.

The CDR3 coding sequence is TGTGCCAGCAGTTTTGGACAGGTGCGAGGCTACACCTTC. Its protein product is CASSFGQVRGYTF. V and J are TRBV12-3 or TRBV12-4 and TRBJ1-2, with 7 bases matching TRBD1. The CDR3 sequence is 13 residues long. The V gene end was trimmed by 3 bases and the J gene end by 8 bases; junction bases not matched to a gene: 6.

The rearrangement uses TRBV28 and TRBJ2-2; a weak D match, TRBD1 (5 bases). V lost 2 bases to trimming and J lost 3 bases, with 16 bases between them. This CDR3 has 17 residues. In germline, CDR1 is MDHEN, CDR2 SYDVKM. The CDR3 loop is CASSLDQGARDTGELFF. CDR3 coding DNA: TGTGCCAGCAGTTTAGACCAAGGGGCCCGGGACACCGGGGAGCTGTTTTTT.

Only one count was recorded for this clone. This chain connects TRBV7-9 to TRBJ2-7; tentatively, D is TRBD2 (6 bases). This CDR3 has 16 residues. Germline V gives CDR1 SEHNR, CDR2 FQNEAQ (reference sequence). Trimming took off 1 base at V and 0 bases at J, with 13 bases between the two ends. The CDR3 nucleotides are TGTGCCAGCAGCTTAGGGGGCGGGGCCATCTCCTACGAGCAGTACTTC. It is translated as CASSLGGGAISYEQYF.

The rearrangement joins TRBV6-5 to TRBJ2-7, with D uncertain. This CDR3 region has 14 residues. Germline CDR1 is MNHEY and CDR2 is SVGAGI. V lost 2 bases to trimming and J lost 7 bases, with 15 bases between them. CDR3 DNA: TGTGCCAGCAGTTACACCGGAGTGGCGGAGGAGCAGTACTTC. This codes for CASSYTGVAEEQYF.

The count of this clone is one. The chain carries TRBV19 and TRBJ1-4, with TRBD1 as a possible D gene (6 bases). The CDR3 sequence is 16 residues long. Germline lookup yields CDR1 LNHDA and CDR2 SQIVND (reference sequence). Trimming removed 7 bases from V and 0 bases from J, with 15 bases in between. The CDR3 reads CASTLQGPATNEKLFF. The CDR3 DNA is TGTGCCAGTACCTTGCAGGGGCCTGCAACTAATGAAAAACTGTTTTTT. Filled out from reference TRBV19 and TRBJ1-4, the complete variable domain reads DGGITQSPKYLFRKEGQNVTLSCEQNLNHDAMYWYRQDPGQGLRLIYYSQIVNDFQKGDIAEGYSVSREKKESFPLTVTSAQKNPTAFYLCASTLQGPATNEKLFFGSGTQLSVL.

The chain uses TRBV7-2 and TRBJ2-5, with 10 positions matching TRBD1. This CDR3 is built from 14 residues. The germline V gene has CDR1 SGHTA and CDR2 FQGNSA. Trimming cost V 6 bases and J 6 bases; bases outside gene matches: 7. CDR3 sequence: CASRDRGRGKTQYF. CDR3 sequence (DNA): TGTGCCAGCAGAGACAGGGGGCGCGGAAAGACCCAGTACTTC.

The CDR3 loop reads CATKGDISYEQYF. DNA of the CDR3: TGTGCCACCAAGGGGGATATCTCCTACGAGCAGTACTTC. The chain recombines TRBV6-5 with TRBJ2-7; D might be TRBD1 (6 bases). V lost 10 bases and J 0 bases, leaving 13 bases between the germline ends. Germline assignment: CDR1 MNHEY and CDR2 SVGAGI. This CDR3 has 13 residues.

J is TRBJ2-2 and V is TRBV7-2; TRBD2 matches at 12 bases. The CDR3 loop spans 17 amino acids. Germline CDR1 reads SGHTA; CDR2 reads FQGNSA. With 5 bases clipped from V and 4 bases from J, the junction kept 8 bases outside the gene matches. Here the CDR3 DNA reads TGTGCCAGCAGCCTACGCCGACTAGCGGGAGCCACCGGGGAGCTGTTTTTT. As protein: CASSLRRLAGATGELFF.

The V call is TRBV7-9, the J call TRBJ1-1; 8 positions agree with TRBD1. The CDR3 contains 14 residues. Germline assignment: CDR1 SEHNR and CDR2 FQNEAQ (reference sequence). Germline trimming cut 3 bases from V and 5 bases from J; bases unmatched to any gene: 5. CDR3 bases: TGTGCCAGCAGCTTTCAGGGGGCGAGTACTGAAGCTTTCTTT. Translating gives CASSFQGASTEAFF.

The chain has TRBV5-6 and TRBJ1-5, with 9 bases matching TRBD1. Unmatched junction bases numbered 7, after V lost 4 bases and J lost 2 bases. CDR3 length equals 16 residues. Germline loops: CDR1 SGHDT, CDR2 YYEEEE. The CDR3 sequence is CASSTLDRGGNQPQHF. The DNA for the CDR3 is TGTGCCAGCAGCACCCTTGACAGGGGGGGCAATCAGCCCCAGCATTTT.

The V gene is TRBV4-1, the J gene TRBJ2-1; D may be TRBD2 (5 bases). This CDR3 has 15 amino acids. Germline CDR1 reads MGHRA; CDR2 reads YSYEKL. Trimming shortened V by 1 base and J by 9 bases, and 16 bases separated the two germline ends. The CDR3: CASSQGQEEWGEQFF. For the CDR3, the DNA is TGCGCCAGCAGCCAAGGGCAGGAGGAGTGGGGTGAGCAGTTCTTC.

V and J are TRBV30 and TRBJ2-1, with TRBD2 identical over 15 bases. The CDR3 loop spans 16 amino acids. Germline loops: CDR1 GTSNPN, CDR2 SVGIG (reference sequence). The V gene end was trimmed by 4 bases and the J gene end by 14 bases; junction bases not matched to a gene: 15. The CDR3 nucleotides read TGTGCCTGGAAAGCCGGGACTAGCGGGAGGATGGGTCGGGAGTTCTTC. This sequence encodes CAWKAGTSGRMGREFF.

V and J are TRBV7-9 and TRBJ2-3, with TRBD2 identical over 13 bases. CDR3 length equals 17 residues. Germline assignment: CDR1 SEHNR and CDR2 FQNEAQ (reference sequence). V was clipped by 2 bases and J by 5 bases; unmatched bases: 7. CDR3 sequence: CASSLFRLAGGIDTQYF. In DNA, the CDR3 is TGTGCCAGCAGCTTATTCCGACTAGCGGGAGGAATAGATACGCAGTATTTT.

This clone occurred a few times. CDR3 amino acids: CASSPLALVGGGFF. For the CDR3, the DNA is TGTGCCAGCAGCCCACTAGCCCTAGTAGGAGGCGGTTTTTTT. V gene TRBV7-9 combines with J gene TRBJ2-2, with D possibly TRBD2 on 6 matching bases. The CDR3 spans 14 residues. Germline V lookup: CDR1 SEHNR, CDR2 FQNEAQ (reference sequence). V gave up 5 bases and J gave up 17 bases, with 24 bases separating them.

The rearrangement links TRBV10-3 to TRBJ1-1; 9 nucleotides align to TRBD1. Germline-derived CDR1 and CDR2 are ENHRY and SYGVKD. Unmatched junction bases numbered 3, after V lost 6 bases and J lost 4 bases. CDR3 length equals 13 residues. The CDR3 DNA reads TGTGCCATCAGCCAACAGGGGGCCACTGAAGCTTTCTTT. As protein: CAISQQGATEAFF.

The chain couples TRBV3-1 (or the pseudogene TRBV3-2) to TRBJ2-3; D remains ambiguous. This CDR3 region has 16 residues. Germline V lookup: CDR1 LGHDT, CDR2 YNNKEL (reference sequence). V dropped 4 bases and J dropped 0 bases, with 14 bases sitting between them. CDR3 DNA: TGTGCCAGCAGCCTCCTCCTCGCGTCTAGCACAGATACGCAGTATTTT. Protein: CASSLLLASSTDTQYF.

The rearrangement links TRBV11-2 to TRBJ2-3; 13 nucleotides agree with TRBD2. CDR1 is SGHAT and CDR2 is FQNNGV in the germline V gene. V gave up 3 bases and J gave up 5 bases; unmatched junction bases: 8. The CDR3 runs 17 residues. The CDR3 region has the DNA TGTGCCAGCAGCTTTGATGGACTAGCGGGAGAAGTAGATACGCAGTATTTT. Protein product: CASSFDGLAGEVDTQYF.

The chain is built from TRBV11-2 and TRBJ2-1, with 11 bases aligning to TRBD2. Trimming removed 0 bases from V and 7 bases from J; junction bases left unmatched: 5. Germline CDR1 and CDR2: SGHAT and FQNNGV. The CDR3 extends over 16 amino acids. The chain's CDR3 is CASSLDLGLAGNEQFF. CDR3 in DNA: TGTGCCAGCAGCTTAGATCTCGGACTAGCGGGTAATGAGCAGTTCTTC. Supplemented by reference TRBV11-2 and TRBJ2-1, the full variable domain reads EAGVAQSPRYKIIEKRQSVAFWCNPISGHATLYWYQQILGQGPKLLIQFQNNGVVDDSQLPKDRFSAERLKGVDSTLKIQPAKLEDSAVYLCASSLDLGLAGNEQFFGPGTRLTVL.

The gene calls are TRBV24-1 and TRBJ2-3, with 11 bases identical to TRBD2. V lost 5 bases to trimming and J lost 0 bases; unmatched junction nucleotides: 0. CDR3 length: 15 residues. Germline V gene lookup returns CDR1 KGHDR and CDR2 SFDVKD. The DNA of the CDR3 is TGTGCCACCAGTGGGACTAGCGGGAGCACAGATACGCAGTATTTT. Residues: CATSGTSGSTDTQYF.

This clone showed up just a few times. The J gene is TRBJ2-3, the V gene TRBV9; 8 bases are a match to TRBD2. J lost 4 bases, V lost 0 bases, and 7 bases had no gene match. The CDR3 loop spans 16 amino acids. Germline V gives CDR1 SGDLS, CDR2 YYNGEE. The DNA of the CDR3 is TGTGCCAGCAGCGTAGGGATCAGCGGGAGTTCAGATACGCAGTATTTT. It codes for CASSVGISGSSDTQYF.